This T cell receptor (beta chain) emerged from a study of blood T cell repertoires in COVID-19 (dated by TCRdb to the early 2020s). For context, the study as a whole: Samples from collaborators originated in the United States, Italy and Spain and spanned both the acute and convalescent phases of COVID-19. The material from the prospective study consisted of cDNA or gDNA derived from T cells, B-cell-depleted T cells, or PBMCs. Deeply sampled blood TCRbeta repertoires from subjects exposed to, actively infected with, or recovered from COVID-19 were included in the dataset. The repertoires were made available in a free public database intended to serve as a resource for research on the immune response to SARS-CoV-2. The samples were drawn from the first 160 participants of the ongoing ImmuneRACE study and from 1,254 subjects provided by 6 global collaborators. A de-identified subject ID, COVID-19 status, age in years and sex were almost always included in the sample metadata. Where available, HLA class I and class II types were obtained from metadata supplied by the sample provider rather than from assay-based typing.

Study-wide conclusions, independent of this receptor: How much clinical and demographic metadata was included differed by source and by participant, and the metadata was provided uncurated.

The immunoSEQ Assay, a bias-controlled multiplex PCR, was used to amplify TCRbeta CDR3 regions from genomic DNA. The published analysis was carried out like this. The number of nucleated cells in each sample was estimated by amplification of reference gene primers within the assay. To quantify the absolute abundance of each unique TCRbeta CDR3 rearrangement, sequence reads were collapsed and filtered. For each sample, productive Simpson clonality was calculated as the square root of Simpson's diversity index across productive rearrangements. The table comes from immuneACCESS by way of TCRdb, which keeps in-frame sequences with V and J called. Part of the clones is missing from these tables; in studies checked, under half for an unresolved V gene and the rest for unknown reasons. Clone size and V and J calls were adopted from that table, with D and trimming inferred from the DNA. Recorded for this sample are approximately 150,000 clones; around 80% of them occurred a single time. About 19% of the sample rests with the top ten.

A single count supports this clone. This clone's antigen is unknown. Base qualities are not at hand, and no much larger clone is one base apart. Collaborating institutions collected whole blood in K2EDTA tubes following their own protocols. Collaborator samples were shipped for TCRbeta analysis as frozen whole blood, isolated PBMCs, or DNA extracted from either sample type. The germline V gene encodes CDR1 LGHNA and CDR2 YSLEER. Trimming leaves V shorter by 0 bases and J shorter by 5 bases, with the junction holding 11 bases beyond the gene matches. The cysteine opens and the phenylalanine closes a CDR3 of 17 amino acids. Left in the record is the CDR3 DNA by itself, 51 bases read in frame from the first base.

The specimen was peripheral blood. This sequence originates from a woman of 80 years or more with acute or convalescent COVID-19. The rearranged segments are TRBV4-3 and TRBJ1-2; the junction holds 8 bases that match TRBD1. The bases are TGCGCCAGCAGCCAAGAGCCCCATGGACAGGGCACTTATGGCTACACCTTC. Translation gives CASSQEPHGQGTYGYTF.